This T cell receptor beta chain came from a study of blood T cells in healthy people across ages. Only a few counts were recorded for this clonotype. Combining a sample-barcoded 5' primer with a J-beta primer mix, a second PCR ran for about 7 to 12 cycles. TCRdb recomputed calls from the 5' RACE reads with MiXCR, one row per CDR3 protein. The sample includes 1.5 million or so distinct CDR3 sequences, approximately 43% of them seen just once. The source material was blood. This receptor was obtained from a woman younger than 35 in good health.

The CDR3 loop reads CGTVRGRGYEQYF. CDR3 DNA sequence: TGTGGCACGGTCAGGGGGCGCGGGTACGAGCAGTACTTC. The chain is built from TRBV28 and TRBJ2-7; 8 nucleotides agree with TRBD1. There are 13 residues in the CDR3. Germline CDR1 reads MDHEN; CDR2 reads SYDVKM.